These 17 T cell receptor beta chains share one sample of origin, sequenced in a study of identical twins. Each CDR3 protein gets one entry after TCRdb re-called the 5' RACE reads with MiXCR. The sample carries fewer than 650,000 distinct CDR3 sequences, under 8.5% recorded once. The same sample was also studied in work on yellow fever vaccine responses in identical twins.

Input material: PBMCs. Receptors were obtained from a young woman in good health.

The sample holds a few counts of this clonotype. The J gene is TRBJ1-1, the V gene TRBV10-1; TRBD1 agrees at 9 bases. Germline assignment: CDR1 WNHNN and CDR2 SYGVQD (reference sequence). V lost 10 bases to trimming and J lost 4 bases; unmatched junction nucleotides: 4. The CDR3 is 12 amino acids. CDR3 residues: CANRGLVTEAFF. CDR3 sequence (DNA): TGCGCCAACAGGGGGCTCGTCACTGAAGCTTTCTTT.

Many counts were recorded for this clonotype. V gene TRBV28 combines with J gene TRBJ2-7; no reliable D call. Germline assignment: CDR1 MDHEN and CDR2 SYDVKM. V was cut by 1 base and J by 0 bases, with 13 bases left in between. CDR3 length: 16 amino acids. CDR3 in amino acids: CASSLSWHQNSYEQYF. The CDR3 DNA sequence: TGTGCCAGCAGTTTATCTTGGCACCAAAACTCCTACGAGCAGTACTTC.

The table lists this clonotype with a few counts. CDR3 nucleotide sequence: TGTGCCAGCAGTCCCGGACTAGCGGGGAGAAGGGCAGATACGCAGTATTTT. Encoded protein: CASSPGLAGRRADTQYF. J is TRBJ2-3 and V is TRBV27, with 12 bases matching TRBD2. The junction had 10 bases not matched to a gene; V was cut back by 5 bases and J by 4 bases. Germline lookup yields CDR1 MNHEY and CDR2 SMNVEV (reference sequence). This CDR3 comprises 17 residues.

CDR3: CASSPARWFNTGELFF. CDR3 bases: TGCGCCAGCAGCCCCGCTCGGTGGTTCAACACCGGGGAGCTGTTTTTT. This chain links TRBV4-1 with TRBJ2-2; unclear D gene. The CDR3 spans 16 residues. Germline values: CDR1 MGHRA, CDR2 YSYEKL. V lost 4 bases and J lost 2, with 14 bases in between.

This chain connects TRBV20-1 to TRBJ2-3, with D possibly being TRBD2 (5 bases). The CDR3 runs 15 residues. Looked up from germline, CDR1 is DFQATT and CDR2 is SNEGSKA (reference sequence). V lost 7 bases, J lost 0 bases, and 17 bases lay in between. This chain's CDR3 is CSGERPYPSTDTQYF. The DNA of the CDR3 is TGCAGTGGGGAGCGCCCGTACCCTAGCACAGATACGCAGTATTTT.

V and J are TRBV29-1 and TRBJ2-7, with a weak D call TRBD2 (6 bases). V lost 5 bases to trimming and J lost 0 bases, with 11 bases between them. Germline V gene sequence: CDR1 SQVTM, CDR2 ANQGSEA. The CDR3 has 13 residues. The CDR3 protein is CSVRLVFSYEQYF. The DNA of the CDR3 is TGCAGCGTTCGACTAGTCTTCTCCTACGAGCAGTACTTC.

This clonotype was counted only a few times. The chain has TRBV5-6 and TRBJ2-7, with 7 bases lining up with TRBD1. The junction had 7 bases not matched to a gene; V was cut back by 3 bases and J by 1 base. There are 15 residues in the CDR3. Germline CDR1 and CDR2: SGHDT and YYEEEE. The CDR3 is CASSSPGTESYEQYF. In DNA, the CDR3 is TGTGCCAGCAGCTCACCCGGGACAGAATCCTACGAGCAGTACTTC.

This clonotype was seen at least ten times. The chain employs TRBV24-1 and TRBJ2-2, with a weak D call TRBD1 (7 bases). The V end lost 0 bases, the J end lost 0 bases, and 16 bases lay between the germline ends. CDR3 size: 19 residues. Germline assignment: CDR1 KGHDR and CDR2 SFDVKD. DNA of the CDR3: TGTGCCACCAGTGATTTGCGGGCAGGAGGGGGCGCGAACACCGGGGAGCTGTTTTTT. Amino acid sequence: CATSDLRAGGGANTGELFF.

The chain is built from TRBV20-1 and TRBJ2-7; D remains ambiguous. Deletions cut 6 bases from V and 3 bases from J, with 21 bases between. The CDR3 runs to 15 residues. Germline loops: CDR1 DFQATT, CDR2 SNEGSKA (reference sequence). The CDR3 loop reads CSANTPPTRGYEQYV. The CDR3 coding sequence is TGCAGTGCCAACACCCCCCCTACCCGAGGCTACGAGCAGTACGTC.

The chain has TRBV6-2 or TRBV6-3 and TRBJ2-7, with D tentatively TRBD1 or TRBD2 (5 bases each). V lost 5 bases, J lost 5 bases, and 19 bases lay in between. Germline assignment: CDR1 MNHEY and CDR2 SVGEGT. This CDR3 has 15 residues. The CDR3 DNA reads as TGTGCCAGCAGTGATCCGGGACCCGGGACCCACGAGCAGTACTTC. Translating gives CASSDPGPGTHEQYF.

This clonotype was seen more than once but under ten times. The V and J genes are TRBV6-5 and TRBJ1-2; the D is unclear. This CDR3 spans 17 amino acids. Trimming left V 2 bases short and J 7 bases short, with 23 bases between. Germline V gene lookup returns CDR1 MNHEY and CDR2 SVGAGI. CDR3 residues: CASSYIVPGGHFGGYTF. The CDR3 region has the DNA TGTGCCAGCAGTTACATCGTGCCAGGCGGGCACTTTGGTGGCTACACCTTC.

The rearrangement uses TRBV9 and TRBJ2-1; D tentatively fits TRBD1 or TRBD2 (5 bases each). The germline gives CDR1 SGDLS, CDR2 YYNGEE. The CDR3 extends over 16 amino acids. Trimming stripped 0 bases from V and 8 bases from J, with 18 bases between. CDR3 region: CASSVVQVSSGDEQFF. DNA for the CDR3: TGTGCCAGCAGCGTAGTACAGGTTAGCAGCGGCGATGAGCAGTTCTTC. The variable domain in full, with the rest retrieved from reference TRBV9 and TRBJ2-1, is DSGVTQTPKHLITATGQRVTLRCSPRSGDLSVYWYQQSLDQGLQFLIQYYNGEERAKGNILERFSAQQFPDLHSELNLSSLELGDSALYFCASSVVQVSSGDEQFFGPGTRLTVL.

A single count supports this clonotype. The CDR3 reads CASSSQGVNSPLHF. The CDR3 coding sequence is TGTGCCAGCAGTTCCCAGGGGGTCAATTCACCCCTCCACTTT. The chain recombines TRBV6-2 or TRBV6-3 with TRBJ1-6; 7 nucleotides align to TRBD1. CDR1 MNHEY and CDR2 SVGEGT come from the germline V gene. J gave up 7 bases and V 4 bases, and 4 bases lay outside the gene matches. The CDR3 sequence is 14 residues long.

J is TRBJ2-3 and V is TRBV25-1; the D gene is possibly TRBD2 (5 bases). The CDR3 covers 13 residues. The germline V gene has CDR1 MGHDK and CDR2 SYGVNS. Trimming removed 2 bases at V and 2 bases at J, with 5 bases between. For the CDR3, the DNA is TGTGCCAGCAGTGAACTAGCCACAGATACGCAGTATTTT. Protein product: CASSELATDTQYF.

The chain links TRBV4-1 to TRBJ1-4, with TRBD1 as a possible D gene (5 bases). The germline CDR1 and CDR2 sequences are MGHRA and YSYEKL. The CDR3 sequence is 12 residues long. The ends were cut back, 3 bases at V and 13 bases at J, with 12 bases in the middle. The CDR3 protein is CASSHSGEVLFF. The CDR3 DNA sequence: TGCGCCAGCAGCCACTCGGGGGAGGTACTGTTTTTT.

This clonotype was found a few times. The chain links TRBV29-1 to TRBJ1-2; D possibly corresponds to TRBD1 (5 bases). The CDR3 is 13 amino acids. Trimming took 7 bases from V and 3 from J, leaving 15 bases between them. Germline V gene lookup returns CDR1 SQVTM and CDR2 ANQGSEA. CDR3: CSAGTEDHYGYTF. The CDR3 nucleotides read TGCAGCGCCGGGACGGAGGACCACTATGGCTACACCTTC.

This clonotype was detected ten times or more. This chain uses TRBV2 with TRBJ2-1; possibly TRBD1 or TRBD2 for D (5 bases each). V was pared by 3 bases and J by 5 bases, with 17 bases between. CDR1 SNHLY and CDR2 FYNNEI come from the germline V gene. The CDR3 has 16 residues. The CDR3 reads CASSDYGTTGHNEQFF. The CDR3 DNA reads TGTGCCAGCAGTGATTATGGGACCACAGGACACAATGAGCAGTTCTTC.